This TCR beta chain comes out of a study of cytomegalovirus exposure and HLA in healthy donors. Notes on this clone: The target antigen is unknown.

Nominally healthy donors provided the samples, though records likely missed some immune exposures. Overall study findings and caveats: A later analysis linked a missense DCLRE1C variant to TCR beta V- and J-gene trimming. It was assumed in the presence/absence analyses that sequencing depth was roughly uniform across donors.

CDR3 size: 14 residues. V shed 1 base and J shed 4 bases, with 12 bases lying between them. CDR1 and CDR2 from the germline V gene are SGHRS and YFSETQ. The PCR was carried out with 60 Vbeta primers and 13 Jbeta primers. Repertoires were generated with immunoSEQ multiplex PCR, while TCRdb's copy carries only in-frame clones and drops some. The data show 140,000 to 150,000 clones, 68% seen once. Sequenced: PBMCs. This chain connects TRBV5-1 to TRBJ2-7; possible D gene TRBD1, 5 bases. This TCR derives from a man between 60 and 75 years old in good health and CMV-seronegative. The CDR3: CASSLKQVGYEQYF. The CDR3 DNA follows: TGCGCCAGCAGCTTGAAACAGGTTGGATACGAGCAGTACTTC.